The 25 T cell receptor beta chains given below trace back to one sample, sequenced in a study of tumor and adjacent non-tumor tissue in lung cancer (dated by TCRdb to 2017 to 2018). Bulk unsorted tissue served as the source for RNA extraction, and RNA quality was assessed using a NanoDrop ND-1000 and an Agilent 2100. Distant non-tumor tissue taken more than 3 cm from the tumor edge was used as the normal lung sample. The library was generated by multiplex PCR. Sequencing instrument: Illumina HiSeq 2500. TCRbeta libraries were constructed through three rounds of nested PCR with primers (Table S4) according to protocols adapted from ARM-PCR. TCRdb passed the public sequencing reads through fastp at Q25 and MiXCR, retaining productive beta sequences. Every CDR3 protein is listed once, alongside the most common genes and DNA of its rows. The sample table lists tens of thousands of distinct CDR3 sequences, 65% to 85% of them with a count of one. Of the sample, about 47% falls within the top ten clones.

What was sequenced was distant non-tumor lung tissue. Source of these receptors: a man aged 60 to 69 with non-small cell lung cancer.

This clonotype showed up just once. The missing conserved phenylalanine or tryptophan at the end of this CDR3 makes a read error likely. This chain links TRBV20-1 with TRBJ2-7; D is possibly TRBD2 (6 bases). Germline V gene sequence: CDR1 DFQATT, CDR2 SNEGSKA (reference sequence). Trimming left V 3 bases short and J 7 bases short, with 19 bases between. CDR3 size: 14 residues. The CDR3 here is CSASSPIGSYEQYY. Written as DNA, the CDR3 is TGCAGTGCTAGCTCCCCCATCGGGAGCTATGAGCAGTACTAC.

Worth noting for this clonotype: Because it lacks the conserved phenylalanine or tryptophan at the end, this CDR3 is likely a read error. This chain uses TRBV20-1 with TRBJ1-2, with 9 bases matching TRBD1. Germline loops: CDR1 DFQATT, CDR2 SNEGSKA (reference sequence). CDR3 length equals 14 residues. Germline trimming cut 6 bases from V and 2 bases from J; bases unmatched to any gene: 7. CDR3 DNA sequence: TGCAGTGCCCAGGGACAGGGAAGAAACTATGGCTACACCTCT. It translates to CSAQGQGRNYGYTS.

As concerns this clonotype: A junction boundary mismatches the germline segment, possibly from a read error. The CDR3 protein is CAGSPGQVQETQYF. The CDR3 region has the DNA TGTGCCGGCAGCCCTGGACAGGTCCAAGAGACCCAGTATTTC. V is TRBV11-2 and J is TRBJ2-5, with TRBD1 matching 7 bases. The CDR3 is 14 residues long. Germline CDR1 SGHAT, CDR2 FQNNGV.

The chain links TRBV6-1 to TRBJ2-7; no clear D. V lost 7 bases to trimming and J lost 1 base, with 17 bases between them. The length of the CDR3 is 15 residues. CDR1 is MNHNS and CDR2 is SASEGT in the germline V gene. The CDR3 coding sequence is TGTGCCAGCACTAAGTCCCGACCCCCTTCCTACGAGCAGTACTTC. This sequence encodes CASTKSRPPSYEQYF.

This clonotype was counted a few times. The chain has TRBV5-1 and TRBJ2-7; D is perhaps TRBD2 (6 bases). Per the germline V gene, CDR1 is SGHRS and CDR2 is YFSETQ. The CDR3 totals 16 residues. Trimming left V 0 bases short and J 7 bases short, with 20 bases between. The CDR3 here is CASSLGRAVIAGEQYF. In DNA, the CDR3 is TGCGCCAGCAGCTTGGGCCGCGCGGTTATTGCGGGGGAGCAGTACTTC.

Details on this clonotype: At one end the junction does not follow the germline gene, possibly because of a read error. The chain is built from TRBV11-3 and TRBJ2-1; maybe TRBD2 (6 bases). The germline V gene has CDR1 SGHNT and CDR2 YENEEA. CDR3 length: 14 residues. CDR3 bases: TGTGCCAGCAGCTTAGTTGCACACCCTAGCGAGCACTTCTTC. Encoded protein: CASSLVAHPSEHFF.

This clonotype has a single count. As the CDR3 is not closed by the conserved phenylalanine or tryptophan, this likely results from a read error. The V gene is TRBV28, the J gene TRBJ1-5; 8 nucleotides align to TRBD1. The CDR3 is 16 amino acids. Germline values: CDR1 MDHEN, CDR2 SYDVKM. The V segment lost 3 bases and the J segment 6 bases; nucleotides outside the gene matches: 10. CDR3 in DNA: TGTGCCAGCAGTTTCGGGACAGGTTTCCCTATTCAGCCCCAGCATTAT. Translating it yields CASSFGTGFPIQPQHY.

A remark on this clonotype: At one of its ends the junction is not consistent with the germline gene, which may arise from a read error. The V and J genes are TRBV20-1 and TRBJ2-3; the D gene is possibly TRBD1 (5 bases). The CDR3 runs 14 residues. CDR1 and CDR2 from the germline V gene are DFQATT and SNEGSKA (reference sequence). The CDR3 sequence is CSVPHDRSTDAQYF. The CDR3 DNA is TGCAGTGTTCCACATGACAGATCCACAGATGCGCAGTATTTT.

As regards this clonotype: One end of the junction is discordant with germline, which a read error may explain. This chain links TRBV4-3 with TRBJ1-1; D not resolved. CDR1 is LGHNA and CDR2 is YSLEER in the germline V gene. The length of the CDR3 is 13 residues. The CDR3 here is CASRQETLSEAFF. CDR3 nucleotides: TGCGCCAGCAGGCAAGAGACCCTCTCTGAAGCTTTCTTT.

Note on this clonotype: The final CDR3 position lacks the conserved phenylalanine or tryptophan, pointing to a likely read error. V usage is TRBV7-9 and J usage is TRBJ1-2; no clear D gene. CDR3 length equals 11 residues. Germline V CDR1 and CDR2: SEHNR, FQNEAQ (reference sequence). CDR3 protein: CAGSSSGGYTL. The CDR3 DNA follows: TGTGCCGGCAGCTCCTCGGGCGGCTACACCTTA.

The V and J genes are TRBV6-2 or TRBV6-3 and TRBJ2-1; D uncertain. This CDR3 is 13 amino acids long. From germline, CDR1 is MNHEY and CDR2 SVGEGT. The CDR3 DNA reads TGTGTTAGCAGTTACGCCGAATACAATGAGCAGTTCTTC. This gives the protein CVSSYAEYNEQFF.

Worth noting for this clonotype: One end of the junction fails to match germline, which may point to a read error. V usage is TRBV11-2 and J usage is TRBJ1-1, with D hard to call. CDR3 length: 14 amino acids. Germline V gene data show CDR1 as SGHAT and CDR2 as FQNNGV. The CDR3 bases are TGTGCCAGTAGCTTAGTCGAGAGTGGCACCGAAGCTTTCTTT. It encodes CASSLVESGTEAFF. The variable domain in full, completed from reference TRBV11-2 and TRBJ1-1, reads EAGVAQSPRYKIIEKRQSVAFWCNPISGHATLYWYQQILGQGPKLLIQFQNNGVVDDSQLPKDRFSAERLKGVDSTLKIQPAKLEDSAVYLCASSLVESGTEAFFGQGTRLTVV.

About this clonotype itself: A read error may produce the germline difference seen at one junction end. This chain joins TRBV11-3 and TRBJ2-3; possibly TRBD1 or TRBD2 for D (6 bases each). CDR3 length equals 12 residues. Germline V CDR1 and CDR2: SGHNT, YENEEA. In DNA form, the CDR3 reads TGTGCCAGCAGGTGGGGGGCAGATACACAGTATTTT. This codes for CASRWGADTQYF.

About this clonotype: One end of the junction is discordant with germline, which a read error may explain. The rearrangement links TRBV12-3 or TRBV12-4 to TRBJ2-2; weak D call: TRBD2 (5 bases). This CDR3 contains 15 residues. The CDR3 DNA is TGTGCCAGCAGTTTGTGGGCTTCGAACACCGGGGAACTGTTTTTT. This translates into CASSLWASNTGELFF.

As for this clonotype: At one boundary the junction diverges from the germline segment, which might be a read error. V and J are TRBV29-1 and TRBJ2-2; possibly TRBD2 for D (6 bases). Germline CDR1 is SQVTM and CDR2 is ANQGSEA. The CDR3 covers 15 residues. CDR3 sequence: CSVAGIGLHSGGLFF. Here the CDR3 DNA reads TGCAGCGTGGCGGGAATAGGGCTTCACTCCGGGGGGCTGTTTTTT.

To note about this clonotype: A junction end diverges from the germline sequence, so it may reflect a read error. The J gene is TRBJ2-2, the V gene TRBV11-3; 9 bases line up with TRBD2. Germline CDR1 SGHNT, CDR2 YENEEA. CDR3 length: 18 residues. CDR3 in amino acids: CASSSRGAGGHGAGELFF. Here the CDR3 DNA reads TGTGCCAGCAGCTCCCGGGGAGCGGGAGGACACGGAGCCGGGGAGCTATTTTTT.

About this clonotype itself: The junction and the germline gene differ at one end; a read error may be behind it. This sequence joins TRBV30 and TRBJ2-1, with D perhaps TRBD2 (6 bases). In germline, CDR1 is GTSNPN, CDR2 SVGIG (reference sequence). The CDR3 contains 15 residues. The chain's CDR3 is CAWSVSVLAFGEQLF. DNA for the CDR3: TGTGCCTGGAGTGTATCGGTACTAGCATTCGGTGAGCAGTTATTC.

V and J are TRBV28 and TRBJ1-5, with D maybe TRBD1 (5 bases). V lost 1 base and J lost 6, with 19 bases in between. Germline V gene sequence: CDR1 MDHEN, CDR2 SYDVKM. The CDR3 loop spans 17 amino acids. CDR3 in DNA: TGTGCCAGCAGTTTATTTTATACGGGGGAATGGGGTCAGCCCCAGCATTTT. As protein: CASSLFYTGEWGQPQHF.

Regarding this clonotype: This sequence may be a read error, since a much larger clone differs from it by one base. The chain employs TRBV5-1 and TRBJ2-5; 9 bases agree with TRBD2. The CDR3 is 16 residues long. CDR1 and CDR2 from the germline V gene are SGHRS and YFSETQ. In nucleotides, the CDR3 is TGCGCCATCAGCTACCGCGGGGGGGGGGCCGGAGAGACCCAGTACTTC. Translation: CAISYRGGGAGETQYF.

The rearrangement joins TRBV11-3 to TRBJ1-1, with D hard to call. The CDR3 covers 18 residues. The V end was cut by 2 bases, the J end by 11 bases, with 30 bases between. Germline CDR1 is SGHNT and CDR2 is YENEEA. Here the CDR3 reads CASSLTPNPYGRNTGAFF. For the CDR3, the DNA is TGTGCCAGCAGCTTAACGCCGAATCCGTATGGTCGGAACACTGGGGCTTTCTTT.

This chain joins TRBV11-2 and TRBJ1-6; possibly TRBD1 for D (5 bases). From germline, CDR1 is SGHAT and CDR2 FQNNGV. The CDR3 contains 15 residues. V lost 7 bases and J 5 bases, leaving 15 bases between the germline ends. CDR3: CASNLGGDDNSPLHF. CDR3 DNA: TGTGCCAGCAATTTAGGAGGGGACGATAATTCACCCCTCCACTTT. Full variable domain (missing parts from reference TRBV11-2 and TRBJ1-6): EAGVAQSPRYKIIEKRQSVAFWCNPISGHATLYWYQQILGQGPKLLIQFQNNGVVDDSQLPKDRFSAERLKGVDSTLKIQPAKLEDSAVYLCASNLGGDDNSPLHFGNGTRLTVT.

Worth noting for this clonotype: An end of the junction does not agree with germline; a read error may underlie this. The rearrangement uses TRBV6-5 and TRBJ1-6; D gene uncertain. Germline V gene sequence: CDR1 MNHEY, CDR2 SVGAGI. This CDR3 contains 15 residues. The CDR3 region has the DNA TGTGCAAGCAGTTACACGACATGGACTGATTCACCCCACCACTTT. This translates into CASSYTTWTDSPHHF.

A remark on this clonotype: The CDR3 carries no conserved terminal phenylalanine or tryptophan, so it likely arises from a read error. The CDR3 DNA sequence: TGTGCCAGCAGGATGGCCTCCATGAACACTGAAGCTTTCATT. It specifies CASRMASMNTEAFI. The rearrangement uses TRBV6-5 and TRBJ1-1, with D hard to call. Trimming stripped 6 bases from V and 0 bases from J, with 11 bases between. Germline assignment: CDR1 MNHEY and CDR2 SVGAGI. The CDR3 runs 14 residues.

This clonotype was counted a single time. Given a much more abundant clone one base away, this may be a read error. The chain has TRBV5-1 and TRBJ2-7, with D perhaps TRBD2 (5 bases). This CDR3 contains 14 residues. Germline lookup yields CDR1 SGHRS and CDR2 YFSETQ. CDR3 in amino acids: CASSLRGSSNEQYF. As DNA, the CDR3 is TGCGCCAGCAGCTTGCGAGGGAGCTCCAACGAGCAGTACTTC.

This chain joins TRBV4-3 and TRBJ2-3; D tentatively fits TRBD1 or TRBD2 (5 bases each). Trimming removed 6 bases from V and 6 bases from J, with 19 bases in between. This CDR3 region has 15 residues. CDR1 and CDR2 from the germline V gene are LGHNA and YSLEER. CDR3 coding DNA: TGCGCCAGCAGTCTCGGGATAGGGGAGTCGGATACGCAGTATTTT. Protein sequence: CASSLGIGESDTQYF.